Each of the 27 T cell receptor beta chains below was sequenced from the same sample in a study of shared clonotypes between healthy human individuals (TCRdb year 2020). Library method: the immunoSEQ multiplex PCR assay. The source is immuneACCESS, and TCRdb retained only in-frame sequences with V and J called. Part of the clones is not carried over; for the studies checked, unresolved V genes explain less than half of this, and the remainder is unexplained. The sample records fewer than 1.8 million clones, 98% to 99% of which are singletons. In total, the top ten clones hold about 0.35% of the sample. The specimen was naive CD4+ T cells sorted from blood. The meaning of the sample's cell subset or site label: CD45RA+ positively selected. All receptors derive from a man younger than 40 in good health.

J is TRBJ1-6 and V is TRBV12-1. TRBV12-1 is designated a pseudogene. The CDR3 is 14 amino acids. The DNA for the CDR3 is TGTGCCAGCAGCTTTACGGGGGGTAATTCACCCCTCCACTTT. As protein: CASSFTGGNSPLHF.

J is TRBJ2-1 and V is TRBV7-3; 12 positions agree with TRBD2. CDR1 is SGHTA and CDR2 is FQGTGA in the germline V gene. CDR3 size: 17 residues. With 0 bases clipped from V and 4 bases from J, the junction kept 4 bases outside the gene matches. The CDR3 here is CASSLTLAGGLYNEQFF. The CDR3 DNA reads as TGTGCCAGCAGCTTAACCCTAGCGGGAGGGCTTTACAATGAGCAGTTCTTC.

In its sample, this clone was seen once. The chain carries TRBV18 and TRBJ2-2; D ambiguous. CDR1 is KGHSH, CDR2 LQKENI, per germline. Trimming took off 3 bases at V and 0 bases at J, with 11 bases between the two ends. There are 16 residues in the CDR3. CDR3 coding DNA: TGTGCCAGCTCACCCCGACCCCTTTCGAACACCGGGGAGCTGTTTTTT. Its translation: CASSPRPLSNTGELFF.

With regard to this clone: At one end the junction does not follow the germline gene, possibly because of a read error. The rearrangement joins TRBV20-1 to TRBJ1-1; no clear D gene. Germline-derived CDR1 and CDR2 are DFQATT and SNEGSKA (reference sequence). This CDR3 has 11 amino acids. In DNA form, the CDR3 reads TGCAGTGCTGGAGAGGGAACTGAAGCTTTCTTT. This encodes CSAGEGTEAFF.

CDR3 residues: CASSLAQKVDGYTF. The CDR3 nucleotides read TGTGCCAGCAGCTTAGCGCAGAAGGTCGATGGCTACACCTTC. V usage is TRBV13 and J usage is TRBJ1-2; D unclear. Per germline, CDR1 PRHDT and CDR2 FYEKMQ (reference sequence). The germline V and J ends were trimmed by 1 base and 6 bases, with 12 bases remaining between them. The CDR3 is 14 amino acids.

Comments on this clone: The sample has other DNA sequences that encode this CDR3 too. The genes are TRBV7-8 and TRBJ1-1; D unclear. The germline CDR1 and CDR2 sequences are SGHVS and FQNEAQ. This CDR3 has 13 amino acids. The V end was cut by 1 base, the J end by 4 bases, with 7 bases between. The DNA of the CDR3 is TGTGCCAGCAGCTTAGGGGTCGGCACTGAAGCTTTCTTT. Translated: CASSLGVGTEAFF.

This chain uses TRBV18 with TRBJ2-6; the D gene is possibly TRBD1 (5 bases). V lost 1 base and J 1 base, leaving 14 bases between the germline ends. Germline V gives CDR1 KGHSH, CDR2 LQKENI. This CDR3 is built from 18 residues. The CDR3 here is CASSPRSGLGSGANVLTF. The CDR3 nucleotides are TGTGCCAGCTCACCACGGTCAGGGTTGGGGTCTGGGGCCAACGTCCTGACTTTC.

The gene calls are TRBV5-1 and TRBJ2-5; D not resolved. The V gene lost 0 bases and the J gene lost 1 base, with 4 bases spanning the gap. Per the germline V gene, CDR1 is SGHRS and CDR2 is YFSETQ. This CDR3 is 13 amino acids long. The CDR3 DNA is TGCGCCAGCAGCTTGGAGCCCCAAGAGACCCAGTACTTC. It is translated as CASSLEPQETQYF.

This clone has a single count. This chain connects TRBV27 to TRBJ2-7; 9 bases match TRBD2. Trimming at V came to 4 bases and at J to 0 bases, leaving 4 bases not matched to a gene. The CDR3 has 15 residues. Germline V gene lookup returns CDR1 MNHEY and CDR2 SMNVEV (reference sequence). The CDR3 region is CASSSLAGSSYEQYF. Here the CDR3 DNA reads TGTGCCAGCAGTTCTCTAGCGGGAAGCTCCTACGAGCAGTACTTC.

The genes are TRBV5-1 and TRBJ1-1; D possibly corresponds to TRBD1 (5 bases). CDR1 is SGHRS and CDR2 is YFSETQ in the germline V gene. CDR3 length equals 17 residues. V was cut by 5 bases and J by 0 bases, with 20 bases left in between. CDR3 loop: CASRSGRGENMNTEAFF. For the CDR3, the DNA is TGCGCCAGCAGGAGCGGAAGAGGGGAAAACATGAACACTGAAGCTTTCTTT.

The chain is built from TRBV7-6 and TRBJ1-5; the D is unclear. V lost 2 bases and J lost 4, with 9 bases in between. This CDR3 is built from 14 residues. The germline V gene has CDR1 SGHVS and CDR2 FNYEAQ. The DNA for the CDR3 is TGTGCCAGCAGCTTATCCGGTCCAAATCAGCCCCAGCATTTT. Encoded protein: CASSLSGPNQPQHF.

This chain joins TRBV19 and TRBJ1-1, with 9 nucleotides matching TRBD1. J gave up 0 bases and V 4 bases, and 12 bases lay outside the gene matches. The CDR3 contains 18 residues. The V gene's germline CDR1 is LNHDA and CDR2 SQIVND (reference sequence). CDR3 coding DNA: TGTGCCAGTAGTACCACCACTGGGACAGGGCTTTTGAACACTGAAGCTTTCTTT. Translated, it gives CASSTTTGTGLLNTEAFF.

This clone was detected only once. This chain joins TRBV27 and TRBJ2-3, with D unresolved. V lost 6 bases and J lost 1, with 17 bases in between. Germline loops: CDR1 MNHEY, CDR2 SMNVEV (reference sequence). This CDR3 has 16 residues. CDR3: CASRPIQLLGTDTQYF. In DNA form, the CDR3 reads TGTGCCAGCAGACCAATACAGTTATTGGGCACAGATACGCAGTATTTT.

Worth noting for this clone: Distinct nucleotide sequences in the sample also encode this CDR3. The chain employs TRBV15 and TRBJ1-3; D not resolved. This CDR3 is built from 14 residues. V lost 3 bases and J 0 bases, leaving 6 bases between the germline ends. Germline CDR1 is LNHNV and CDR2 is YYDKDF (reference sequence). The CDR3 region is CATSSRASGNTIYF. CDR3 nucleotides: TGTGCCACCAGCAGCCGAGCCTCTGGAAACACCATATATTTT.

This chain connects TRBV5-4 to TRBJ2-5; 11 bases map to TRBD1. The trim removed 0 bases at V and 2 bases at J, leaving 3 bases unmatched. The CDR3 is 16 residues long. Germline CDR1 and CDR2: SGHNT and YYREEE (reference sequence). CDR3 in DNA: TGTGCCAGCAGCTTGGGGGACAGGGGGATTCAAGAGACCCAGTACTTC. Its translation is CASSLGDRGIQETQYF.

CDR3 loop: CASSAGQAPYEQYF. The DNA of the CDR3 is TGTGCCAGCAGCGCCGGACAGGCCCCCTACGAGCAGTACTTC. The V gene is TRBV5-4, the J gene TRBJ2-7; 7 bases fit TRBD1. The CDR3 spans 14 residues. V lost 4 bases, J lost 2 bases, and 6 bases stayed unmatched. CDR1 is SGHNT and CDR2 is YYREEE in the germline V gene (reference sequence).

V usage is TRBV15 and J usage is TRBJ1-2; perhaps TRBD1 as D (6 bases). Per germline, CDR1 LNHNV and CDR2 YYDKDF (reference sequence). The CDR3 is 15 residues long. V was shortened by 0 bases and J by 8 bases, with 16 bases between the two germline ends. The CDR3 nucleotides are TGTGCCACCAGCAGAGAGAGGTCGGGGGCGTCAGGCTACACCTTC. Protein sequence: CATSRERSGASGYTF.

The chain employs TRBV5-6 and TRBJ2-2; no definite D call. Germline CDR1 is SGHDT and CDR2 is YYEEEE. This CDR3 is 13 amino acids long. V was trimmed by 4 bases and J by 5 bases, leaving 9 bases between them. CDR3 protein: CASSPTLTGELFF. Written as DNA, the CDR3 is TGTGCCAGCAGCCCGACCCTGACCGGGGAGCTGTTTTTT.

This chain uses TRBV2 with TRBJ2-7; the D call may be TRBD1 or TRBD2 (5 bases each). Germline CDR1 SNHLY, CDR2 FYNNEI. The CDR3 consists of 14 residues. Trimming left V 4 bases short and J 3 bases short, with 13 bases between. CDR3 protein: CASSGLGTYYEQYF. The CDR3 DNA reads as TGTGCCAGCAGTGGCCTCGGGACCTACTACGAGCAGTACTTC.

The chain carries TRBV28 and TRBJ2-3; D is unresolved. The CDR3 is 16 amino acids. The germline gives CDR1 MDHEN, CDR2 SYDVKM. Trimming shortened V by 5 bases and J by 0 bases, and 15 bases separated the two germline ends. This CDR3 is CASSKLQIRSTDTQYF. CDR3 in DNA: TGTGCCAGCAGTAAACTCCAAATTAGGAGCACAGATACGCAGTATTTT.

The chain uses TRBV10-2 and TRBJ2-7; no clear D. Germline V lookup: CDR1 WSHSY, CDR2 SAAADI. This CDR3 is built from 13 residues. V was pared by 3 bases and J by 2 bases, with 8 bases between. CDR3 sequence: CASSDGPAYEQYF. The DNA for the CDR3 is TGCGCCAGCAGTGACGGTCCAGCCTACGAGCAGTACTTC.

The J gene is TRBJ2-7, the V gene TRBV19; no firm D call. The CDR3 runs to 13 residues. Germline CDR1 and CDR2: LNHDA and SQIVND (reference sequence). V lost 2 bases to trimming and J lost 4 bases, with 9 bases between them. CDR3 in amino acids: CASSILESYEQYF. CDR3 DNA sequence: TGTGCCAGTAGTATACTAGAATCTTACGAGCAGTACTTC.

This clone was seen only once. J is TRBJ2-7 and V is TRBV29-1; no firm D call. The CDR3 has 11 residues. Germline CDR1 SQVTM, CDR2 ANQGSEA. V lost 4 bases and J lost 3, with 7 bases in between. The DNA for the CDR3 is TGCAGCGTTGGGCAGCTCTACGAGCAGTACTTC. The encoded protein is CSVGQLYEQYF.

This clone occurred once. The CDR3 DNA is TGTGCCAGCAGCGTACAGGGCGCAACTAATGAAAAACTGTTTTTT. This sequence encodes CASSVQGATNEKLFF. This sequence joins TRBV7-9 and TRBJ1-4; perhaps TRBD1 as D (6 bases). V was pared by 5 bases and J by 0 bases, with 10 bases between. The CDR3 sequence is 15 residues long. Looked up from germline, CDR1 is SEHNR and CDR2 is FQNEAQ (reference sequence).

The chain recombines TRBV10-1 with TRBJ2-2; the D gene is possibly TRBD2 (6 bases). The CDR3 is 17 amino acids. Per germline, CDR1 WNHNN and CDR2 SYGVQD (reference sequence). V lost 1 base and J 1 base, leaving 13 bases between the germline ends. As DNA, the CDR3 is TGCGCCAGCAGTGAGTTCTCCGGGAGCAAGAACACCGGGGAGCTGTTTTTT. It codes for CASSEFSGSKNTGELFF.

This rearrangement joins TRBV4-1 to TRBJ2-5; tentative D call: TRBD2 (6 bases). Germline V gene data show CDR1 as MGHRA and CDR2 as YSYEKL. The CDR3 is made up of 14 amino acids. The V end was cut by 1 base, the J end by 13 bases, with 19 bases between. The CDR3 loop is CASSQGMVGGVGYF. CDR3 nucleotides: TGCGCCAGCAGCCAAGGAATGGTCGGGGGAGTTGGGTACTTC.

The rearrangement uses TRBV5-4 and TRBJ2-1; the D gene could be TRBD1 or TRBD2 (5 bases each). Germline V gene sequence: CDR1 SGHNT, CDR2 YYREEE (reference sequence). V was trimmed by 0 bases and J by 5 bases, leaving 15 bases between them. The CDR3 contains 16 residues. CDR3 sequence reads: CASSLGPGPLDNEQFF. The CDR3 region has the DNA TGTGCCAGCAGCTTGGGGCCGGGACCTCTAGACAATGAGCAGTTCTTC.